This T cell receptor (beta chain) was captured by sequencing in a study of cytomegalovirus exposure and HLA in healthy donors. The PCR employed 60 Vbeta primers together with 13 Jbeta primers. The assay was immunoSEQ multiplex PCR, and TCRdb's table has in-frame clones only and misses some. The table lists under 150,000 clones, 65% to 85% of them singletons, with about 4.1% in the top ten. As regards this clone: Its antigen remains unknown.

Overall study results and limits: A few CMV-associated chains were confirmed in vitro to be specific for CMV antigens.

J gave up 2 bases and V 5 bases, and 5 bases lay outside the gene matches. Looked up from germline, CDR1 is GTSNPN and CDR2 is SVGIG (reference sequence). The CDR3 length is 14 residues. The sample was PBMCs. This chain joins TRBV30 and TRBJ2-5; 10 nucleotides align to TRBD1. The receptor was derived from a woman aged 40 to 50 in good health and CMV-seropositive. CDR3 in DNA: TGTGCCTGGGGGACGGGACAGGGGCAAGAGACCCAGTACTTC. Translated, it gives CAWGTGQGQETQYF.